This T cell receptor (beta chain) was recovered during a study of vaccination effects on CD4 cells after COVID-19. Study results and limitations: Late in the post-vaccination period, infection-induced and vaccine-induced clones underwent marked clonal contraction.

Method: immunoSEQ multiplex PCR; TCRdb's copy keeps in-frame clones and lacks some. Altogether over 55,000 clones are present, roughly 79% being singletons, with the ten largest covering over 2%. Viral peptide pools were used in the ViraFEST assay to expand antigen-specific CD4+ T cells, and sequencing came afterward. At the end of roughly 9 days of culture, CD4+ T cells were isolated. Half-medium changes using IL-2 medium occurred on days 3 and 7. The CDR3 spans 14 residues. V gave up 0 bases and J gave up 9 bases, with 14 bases separating them. Germline V CDR1 and CDR2: LGHNA, YSLEER. Details on this clone: Its target is not known.

This specimen consisted of CD4+ T cells from PBMCs cultured with HCoV-229E spike peptides, obtained before COVID-19 vaccination. The source of this sequence is a human donor who received a COVID-19 vaccine. The J gene is TRBJ1-2, the V gene TRBV4-3; D perhaps matches TRBD1 (5 bases). The DNA for the CDR3 is TGCGCCAGCAGCCAAGAGGGGGGAACTAGGAGCTACACCTTC. It specifies CASSQEGGTRSYTF.